The TCR beta chain described here comes from a study of T cell clonotyping in hematopoietic cell transplantation. Study-level background: Recipient samples before transplant were obtained post-cytoreduction. Study results and limitations: Pathologically expanded recipient clonotypes increased progressively from day 30 to day 180 as diversity fell. Few recipient clonotypes overlapped donors; over 95% were de novo at given depth. Graft donor and pretransplant recipient Inverse Simpson Index values predicted broader posttransplant TCR diversity.

In the case of this clone: Its antigen is currently unknown.

There are 12 residues in the CDR3. The germline V gene has CDR1 SGHTA and CDR2 FQGNSA. V lost 3 bases, J lost 5 bases, and 8 bases lay in between. Time point indicated: recipient sample about 28 days before transplant, after cytoreduction. Sequencing was performed with immunoSEQ multiplex PCR; in TCRdb, only in-frame clones are kept and a portion is missing. The table records under 45,000 clones, roughly 94% of them present only once. The sequencing used peripheral blood mononuclear cells, collected before stem cell transplant. This chain uses TRBV7-2 with TRBJ2-7; tentative D call: TRBD1 (5 bases). The TCR was taken from a man between 40 and 49 years old with chronic myeloid leukemia. Some clones in this sample may be carry-over from other donors' samples. In DNA, the CDR3 is TGTGCCAGCAGCTTGCAGGGCCACGAGCAGTACTTC. Translating it yields CASSLQGHEQYF.